The T cell receptor (beta chain) described here comes from a study of shared clonotypes between healthy human individuals. CDR3 length equals 17 residues. V lost 4 bases and J lost 8; bases outside the gene matches: 15. Germline V CDR1 and CDR2: SGHRS, YFSETQ. Repertoires were generated with immunoSEQ multiplex PCR, while TCRdb's copy carries only in-frame clones and drops some. The data show a few million clones, around nine tenths seen once. This clonotype originated in a man aged 18 to 35 in good health. V usage is TRBV5-1 and J usage is TRBJ2-1; 10 positions agree with TRBD2. The source material was naive CD4+ T cells sorted from blood. Specified subset: CD45RA+ positively selected. CDR3 region: CASSVKTAGGPWDEQFF. In nucleotides, the CDR3 is TGCGCCAGCAGCGTAAAAACAGCGGGGGGGCCGTGGGATGAGCAGTTCTTC.